This TCR beta chain is from a study of CD8 T cells in Susac syndrome. Across the study: At the time of blood draw, patients with Susac syndrome were therapy-naive, receiving corticosteroids, or receiving intravenous immunoglobulin alone.

The V end was cut by 1 base, the J end by 5 bases, with 11 bases between. The CDR3 runs 13 residues. Germline loops: CDR1 GTSNPN, CDR2 SVGIG (reference sequence). From blood CD8+ and CD4+ T cells, the TCR beta chain was sequenced. Reverse transcription of roughly 0.5 to 1 ug RNA was carried out with random hexamers. TCRdb passed the immunoSEQ multiplex PCR reads through MiXCR, listing each CDR3 protein once. This table holds about 210,000 distinct CDR3 sequences, 94% found once. This chain joins TRBV30 and TRBJ1-1, with D possibly TRBD1 on 5 matching bases. The sequencing sample was made of CD4+ T cells from PBMCs. The receptor's source is a human donor with Susac syndrome. In nucleotides, the CDR3 is TGTGCCTGGAGTGGGGGCCAATCGACTGAAGCTTTCTTT. Its protein is CAWSGGQSTEAFF.